Given below is one T cell receptor beta chain in context. This record comes from a study of blood T cell repertoires in COVID-19. Study context: COVID-19 samples collected from the United States, Italy and Spain covered acute and convalescent phases. PBMCs, B-cell-depleted T cells, or T cells provided the cDNA or gDNA that made up the material.

Original methodology: Quantification of nucleated cells was approximated via reference gene primer amplification. Data came from immunoSEQ multiplex PCR; TCRdb stores just in-frame clones and leaves some out. The DNA was the basis for D and trimming; V, J and clone size are from that table. Here the sample spans tens of thousands of clones, 86% being singletons. The CDR3 is 14 amino acids. Trimming removed 2 bases at V and 4 bases at J, with 11 bases between. The V and J genes are TRBV23-1 and TRBJ1-2; TRBD1 might be the D (5 bases). TRBV23-1 is flagged as an ORF with uncertain function. This receptor was obtained from a woman older than 75 with active or convalescent COVID-19. The specimen was peripheral blood. For the CDR3, the DNA is TGCGCCAGCAGTCAAGGGGGGGTAGGCTATGGCTACACCTTC. Protein sequence: CASSQGGVGYGYTF.